This entry concerns a single T cell receptor (beta chain). Antigen: not known. The sample is drawn from a study of cytomegalovirus exposure and HLA in healthy donors. Use of 60 Vbeta and 13 Jbeta primers characterized the PCR. Some clones are missing from TCRdb's copy, which holds only in-frame ones; the method was immunoSEQ multiplex PCR. This repertoire shows under 200,000 clones, around 80% found once; its top ten account for 0.65% to 0.75%. The CDR3 is 13 amino acids. Germline CDR1 is SGHRS and CDR2 is YFSETQ. Whole-study results and caveats: It was taken for granted in presence/absence analyses that sequencing depth across donors was roughly uniform. Confirmation was obtained in vitro that a few CMV-associated chains are specific for CMV antigens.

Sequencing was done on a sample of PBMCs. The clonotype originates from a woman aged 40 to 55 in good health and CMV-seronegative. The chain uses TRBV5-1 and TRBJ2-5; 8 bases map to TRBD1. The J call may be mistaken, given a closer DNA end match to TRBJ2-7. The CDR3 bases are TGCGCCAGCAGAGACAGGGGAACCTACGAGCAGTACTTC. It codes for CASRDRGTYEQYF.